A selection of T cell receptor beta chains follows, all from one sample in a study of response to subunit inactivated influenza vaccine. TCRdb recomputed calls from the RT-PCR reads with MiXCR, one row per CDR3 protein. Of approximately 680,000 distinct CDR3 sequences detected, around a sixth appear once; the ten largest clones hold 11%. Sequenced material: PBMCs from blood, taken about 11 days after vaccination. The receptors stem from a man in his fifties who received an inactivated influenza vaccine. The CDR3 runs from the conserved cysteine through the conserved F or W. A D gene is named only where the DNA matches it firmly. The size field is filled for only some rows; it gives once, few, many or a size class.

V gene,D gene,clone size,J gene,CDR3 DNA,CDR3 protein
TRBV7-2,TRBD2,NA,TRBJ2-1,TGTGCCAGCAGAGTTTCCGGGACTAGCGGGAGTGGTGAGCAGTTCTTC,CASRVSGTSGSGEQFF
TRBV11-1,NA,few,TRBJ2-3,TGTGCCAGCAGCCCCTCACCCACAGGGCTTCTGGACACAGATACGCAGTATTTT,CASSPSPTGLLDTDTQYF
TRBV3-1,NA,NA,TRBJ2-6,TGTGCCAGCAGCCTCCTTGGGCATGGGGCCAACGTCCTGACTTTC,CASSLLGHGANVLTF
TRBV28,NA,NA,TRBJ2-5,TGTGCCGCACAGGAAACTGGAGAGACCCAGTACTTC,CAAQETGETQYF
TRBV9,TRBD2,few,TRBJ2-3,TGTGCCAGCAACCTAGCGGGATCTAGCACAGATACGCAGTATTTT,CASNLAGSSTDTQYF
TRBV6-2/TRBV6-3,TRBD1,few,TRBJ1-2,TGTGCCAGCAGTTCGGGGACGAAGGGGGCCTATGGCTACACCTTC,CASSSGTKGAYGYTF
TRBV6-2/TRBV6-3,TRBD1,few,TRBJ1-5,TGTGCCAGCAGGGATGCCAGGGGGCGGATAATTCAGCCCCAGCATTTT,CASRDARGRIIQPQHF
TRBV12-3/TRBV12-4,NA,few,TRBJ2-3,TGTGCCAGCACCTATATCGATACGCAGTATTTT,CASTYIDTQYF
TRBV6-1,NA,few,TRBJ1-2,TGTGCCAGCAGTGAACAAGTTTATGGCTACACCTTC,CASSEQVYGYTF
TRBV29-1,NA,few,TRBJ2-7,TGCAGCGTTGAAGCGGCTGACTACGAGCAGTACTTC,CSVEAADYEQYF
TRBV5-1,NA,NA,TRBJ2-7,TGCGCCAGCAGCTTAAAGATTTTGGGTTCCGGGACGGAGGCCGATTACGAGCAGTACTTC,CASSLKILGSGTEADYEQYF
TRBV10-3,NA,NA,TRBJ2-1,TGTGCCATCAGGTGGGACAATGAGCAGTTCTTC,CAIRWDNEQFF
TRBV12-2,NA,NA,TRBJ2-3,TGTGCAAGTCGCTTACCCGGAGAACTAGCGAGTAGCACAGATACGCAGTATTTT,CASRLPGELASSTDTQYF
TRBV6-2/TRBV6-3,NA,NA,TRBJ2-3,TGTGCCAGCAGTTACGGGGCCCTGAGGGCAGATACGCAGTATTTT,CASSYGALRADTQYF
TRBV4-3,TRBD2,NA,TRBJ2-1,TGCGCCAGCAGCCACGGGACTAGCGGAGACAATGAGCAGTTCTTC,CASSHGTSGDNEQFF
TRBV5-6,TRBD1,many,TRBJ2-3,TGTGCCAGCAGCTTGGGGACAGGGGGGACGCACGCAGATACGCAGTATTTT,CASSLGTGGTHADTQYF
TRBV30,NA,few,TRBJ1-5,TGTGCCTGGAGCAGGGAGGGCAATCAGCCCCAGCATTTT,CAWSREGNQPQHF
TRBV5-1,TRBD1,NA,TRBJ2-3,TGCGCCAGCAGCTTGGGACAGGGGGCCGTCGCAGATACGCAGTATTTT,CASSLGQGAVADTQYF
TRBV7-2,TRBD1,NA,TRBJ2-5,TGTGCCACCAAATCAGGGGGCGCATCCCAACGACAAGAGACCCAGTACTTC,CATKSGGASQRQETQYF
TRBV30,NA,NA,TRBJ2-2,TGTGCCTGGAGTACGGCCGGGGAGCTGTTTTTT,CAWSTAGELFF
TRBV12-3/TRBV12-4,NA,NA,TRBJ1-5,TGTGCCAGCAGTTTGTGGGGGGAGAGCAATCAGCCCCAGCATTTT,CASSLWGESNQPQHF